This T cell receptor beta chain originates from a study of PD-L1 blockade in urothelial cancer. Study-wide background: At 6 weeks and at 3 weeks (second dose) after treatment start, blood was analyzed.

Some clones are missing from TCRdb's copy, which holds only in-frame ones; the method was immunoSEQ multiplex PCR. The table shows roughly 87,000 clones, with roughly nine tenths occurring only once. The time point denotes: pretreatment peripheral blood. This clone was found once. Germline trimming cut 4 bases from V and 4 bases from J; bases unmatched to any gene: 3. The CDR3 totals 14 residues. In germline, CDR1 is SGHDN, CDR2 FVKESK. The source of this sequence is a woman older than 75 with urothelial cancer. This rearrangement joins TRBV14 to TRBJ1-1; 10 bases line up with TRBD1. Specimen: PBMCs, collected around atezolizumab (anti-PD-L1) treatment. CDR3 region: CASSRQGAVTEAFF. CDR3 in DNA: TGTGCCAGCAGCCGACAGGGGGCTGTCACTGAAGCTTTCTTT.